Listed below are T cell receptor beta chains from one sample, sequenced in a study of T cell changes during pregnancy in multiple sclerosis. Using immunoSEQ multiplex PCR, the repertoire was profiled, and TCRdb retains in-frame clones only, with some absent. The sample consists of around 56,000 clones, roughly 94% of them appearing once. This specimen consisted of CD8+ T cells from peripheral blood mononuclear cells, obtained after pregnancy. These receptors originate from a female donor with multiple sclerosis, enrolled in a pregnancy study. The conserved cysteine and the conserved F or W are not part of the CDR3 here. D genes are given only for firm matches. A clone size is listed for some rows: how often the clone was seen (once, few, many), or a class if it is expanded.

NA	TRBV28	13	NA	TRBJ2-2	ASSVARGPTGELF
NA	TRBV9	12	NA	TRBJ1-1	ASSVSNSNTEAF
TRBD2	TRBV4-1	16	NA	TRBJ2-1	ASSHLGGLAGTGNEQF
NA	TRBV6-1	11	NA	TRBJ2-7	ASRGQSTYEQY
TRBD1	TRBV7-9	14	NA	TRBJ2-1	ASSAGTGVSYNEQF
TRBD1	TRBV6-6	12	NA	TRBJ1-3	ASSKDREGNTIY
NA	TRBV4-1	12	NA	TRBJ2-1	ASSQEGRANEQF
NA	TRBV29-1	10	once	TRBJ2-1	STQGSYNEQF
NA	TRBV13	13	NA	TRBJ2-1	ASSSRRGSYNEQF
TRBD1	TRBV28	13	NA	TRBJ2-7	ASSFRGSRWYEQY
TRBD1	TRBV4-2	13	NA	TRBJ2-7	ASSPRPGGAYEQY
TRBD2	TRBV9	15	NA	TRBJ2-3	ASSAGGGGPSTDTQY
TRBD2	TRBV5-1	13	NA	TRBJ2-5	ASSLDSGREETQY
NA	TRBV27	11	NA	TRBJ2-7	ASSFGEPPEQY
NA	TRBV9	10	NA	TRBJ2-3	ASSFGTDTQY
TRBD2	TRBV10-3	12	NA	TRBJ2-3	AIMGGRRADTQY
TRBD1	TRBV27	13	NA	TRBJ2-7	ASSPRTGGAYEQY
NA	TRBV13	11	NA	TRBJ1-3	ASSLGAGNTIY
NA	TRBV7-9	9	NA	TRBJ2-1	ASIGADEQF
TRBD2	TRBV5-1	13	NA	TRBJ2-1	ASSYTSGEYNEQF
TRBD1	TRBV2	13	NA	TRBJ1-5	ASSQGVGSNQPQH
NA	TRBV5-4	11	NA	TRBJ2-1	ASSLGTANEQF
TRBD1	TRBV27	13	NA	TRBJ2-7	ASSLARGPGYEQY
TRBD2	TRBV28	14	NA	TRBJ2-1	ASSLPAGFAYNEQF
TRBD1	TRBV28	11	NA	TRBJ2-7	ATVPGQGYEQY
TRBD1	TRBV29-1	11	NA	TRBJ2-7	SVDVQGLGEQY
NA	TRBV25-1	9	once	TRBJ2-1	ASRVGNEQF
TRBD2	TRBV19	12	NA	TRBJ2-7	ASSIAGVSYEQY
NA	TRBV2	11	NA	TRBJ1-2	ATYTTGYKGYT
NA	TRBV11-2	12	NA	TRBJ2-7	ASSFSLGTYEQY
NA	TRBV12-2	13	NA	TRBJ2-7	ASRLTGSGTYEQY
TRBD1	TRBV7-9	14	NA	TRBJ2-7	ASSPSTGQGTYEQY
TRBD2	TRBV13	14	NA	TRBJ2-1	ASSYTSGRSYNEQF
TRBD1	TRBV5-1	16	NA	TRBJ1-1	ASSLDRTGRPLGTEAF
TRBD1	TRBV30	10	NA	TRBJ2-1	AWGQGRNEQF
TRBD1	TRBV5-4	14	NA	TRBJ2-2	ASSSPTGVGTGELF
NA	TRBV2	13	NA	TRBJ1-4	ASTFPGEPDEKLF
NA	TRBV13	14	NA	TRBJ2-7	ASSLGSGLFSYEQY
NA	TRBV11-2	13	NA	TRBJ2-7	ASSLDRGAAYEQY
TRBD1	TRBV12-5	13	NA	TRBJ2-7	ASGAPGQGFYEQY
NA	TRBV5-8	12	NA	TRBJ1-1	ASSWGLLNTEAF